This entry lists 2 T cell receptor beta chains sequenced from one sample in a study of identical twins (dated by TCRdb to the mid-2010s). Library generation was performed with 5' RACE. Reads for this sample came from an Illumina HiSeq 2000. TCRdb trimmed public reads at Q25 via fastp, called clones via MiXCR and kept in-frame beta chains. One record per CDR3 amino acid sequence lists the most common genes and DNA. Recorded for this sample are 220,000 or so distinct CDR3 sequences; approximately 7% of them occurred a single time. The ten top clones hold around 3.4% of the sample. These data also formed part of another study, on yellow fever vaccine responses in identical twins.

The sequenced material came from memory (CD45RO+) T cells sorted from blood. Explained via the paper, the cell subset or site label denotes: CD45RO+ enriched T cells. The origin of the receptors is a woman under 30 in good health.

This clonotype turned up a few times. CDR3 residues: CASSQNGLAEGTDTQYF. In DNA form, the CDR3 reads TGTGCCAGCAGCCAAAATGGACTAGCTGAAGGCACAGATACGCAGTATTTT. The V call is TRBV4-2, the J call TRBJ2-3; the match to TRBD2 covers 8 bases. J lost 1 base, V lost 2 bases, and 8 bases had no gene match. The CDR3 has 17 amino acids. Germline V gives CDR1 LGHNA, CDR2 YNFKEQ.

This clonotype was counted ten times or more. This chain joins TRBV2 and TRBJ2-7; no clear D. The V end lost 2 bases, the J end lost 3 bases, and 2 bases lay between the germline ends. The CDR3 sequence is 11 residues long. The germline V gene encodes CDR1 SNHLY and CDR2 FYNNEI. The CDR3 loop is CASSEIYEQYF. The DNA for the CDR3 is TGTGCCAGCAGTGAAATCTACGAGCAGTACTTC. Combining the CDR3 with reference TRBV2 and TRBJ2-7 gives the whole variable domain EPEVTQTPSHQVTQMGQEVILRCVPISNHLYFYWYRQILGQKVEFLVSFYNNEISEKSEIFDDQFSVERPDGSNFTLKIRSTKLEDSAMYFCASSEIYEQYFGPGTRLTVT.